This TCR beta chain was sequenced during a study of T cell changes during pregnancy in multiple sclerosis. With 0 bases removed from V and 1 base from J, the gap between germline ends came to 9 bases. The CDR3 is 15 residues long. Germline assignment: CDR1 LGHNA and CDR2 YNFKEQ. Measured with immunoSEQ multiplex PCR; TCRdb has only the in-frame clones, and not every one. The data contain 85,000 to 100,000 clones, roughly 92% of them singletons. This chain joins TRBV4-2 and TRBJ1-1; perhaps TRBD1 as D (6 bases). The sequence was collected from a female donor with multiple sclerosis, enrolled in a pregnancy study. Sequencing used peripheral blood, obtained in the first trimester of pregnancy. The CDR3 protein is CASSQEQGQNTEAFF. CDR3 coding DNA: TGTGCCAGCAGCCAAGAGCAGGGGCAGAACACTGAAGCTTTCTTT.